The 23 T cell receptor beta chains listed next were all sequenced from one sample in a study of blood T cell repertoires in COVID-19. The table came from immunoSEQ multiplex PCR; TCRdb's copy has only in-frame clones and leaves some out. The sample carries 68,000 or so clones, about 88% recorded once. Source material: peripheral blood. Receptors originate from a man between 70 and 80 years old with active or convalescent COVID-19.

The CDR3 spells CASSYPRGASSYEQYF. The CDR3 bases are TGTGCCAGCAGTTATCCCCGGGGGGCGAGCTCCTACGAGCAGTACTTC. The chain is built from TRBV6-6 and TRBJ2-7, with D possibly TRBD2 on 7 matching bases. V shed 3 bases and J shed 0 bases, with 15 bases lying between them. CDR3 size: 16 residues. CDR1 and CDR2 from the germline V gene are MNHNY and SVGAGI (reference sequence).

The gene calls are TRBV20-1 and TRBJ1-5; TRBD1 is a possible D gene (5 bases). The ends were cut back, 3 bases at V and 9 bases at J, with 9 bases in the middle. From germline, CDR1 is DFQATT and CDR2 SNEGSKA (reference sequence). The CDR3 extends over 11 amino acids. DNA for the CDR3: TGCAGTGCTAGCGACAGTGCGCCCCAGCATTTT. It is translated as CSASDSAPQHF.

This clone has just one count. The rearrangement links TRBV7-9 to TRBJ1-1; TRBD1 agrees at 7 bases. The CDR3 loop spans 15 amino acids. Trimming removed 3 bases from V and 4 bases from J; junction bases left unmatched: 8. Germline lookup yields CDR1 SEHNR and CDR2 FQNEAQ (reference sequence). The CDR3 here is CASSFFRQGFTEAFF. The CDR3 bases are TGTGCCAGCAGCTTCTTCCGACAGGGATTCACTGAAGCTTTCTTT.

V is TRBV11-2 and J is TRBJ2-7, with D possibly TRBD2 on 6 matching bases. The germline V gene has CDR1 SGHAT and CDR2 FQNNGV. Trimming pared 3 bases from V and 7 bases from J, leaving 16 bases between. The CDR3 length is 14 residues. The CDR3 nucleotides are TGTGCCAGCAGCTTCCTTGACCCTCGGGAGGAGCAGTACTTC. Amino acids: CASSFLDPREEQYF.

The gene calls are TRBV7-9 and TRBJ2-2; D call uncertain. The CDR3 is 14 residues long. CDR1 and CDR2 (germline): SEHNR, FQNEAQ (reference sequence). The V end lost 5 bases, the J end lost 3 bases, and 10 bases lay between the germline ends. The CDR3 spells CASSQSSDTGELFF. The CDR3 nucleotides are TGTGCCAGCAGCCAGTCTAGTGACACCGGGGAGCTGTTTTTT. Full variable domain (missing parts from reference TRBV7-9 and TRBJ2-2): DTGVSQNPRHKITKRGQNVTFRCDPISEHNRLYWYRQTLGQGPEFLTYFQNEAQLEKSRLLSDRFSAERPKGSFSTLEIQRTEQGDSAMYLCASSQSSDTGELFFGEGSRLTVL.

This clone appeared a single time. The genes are TRBV19 and TRBJ1-2; D is unclear. CDR3 size: 14 residues. The V gene lost 6 bases and the J gene lost 10 bases, with 21 bases spanning the gap. The germline V gene has CDR1 LNHDA and CDR2 SQIVND (reference sequence). Here the CDR3 reads CASSPYGTVKYYTF. The CDR3 DNA reads as TGTGCCAGTAGCCCTTATGGAACAGTTAAATACTACACCTTC.

The chain carries TRBV5-1 and TRBJ2-3; 10 bases agree with TRBD2. V trimming: 5 bases; J trimming: 4 bases; junction bases outside the gene matches: 7. The CDR3 covers 15 residues. Per germline, CDR1 SGHRS and CDR2 YFSETQ. CDR3 in amino acids: CASRGSGGASDTQYF. CDR3 DNA sequence: TGCGCCAGCAGAGGGAGCGGGGGGGCATCAGATACGCAGTATTTT.

The gene calls are TRBV19 and TRBJ1-1, with D perhaps matching TRBD1 (5 bases). CDR3 size: 13 residues. The V end was cut by 4 bases, the J end by 3 bases, with 9 bases between. Germline V gives CDR1 LNHDA, CDR2 SQIVND (reference sequence). The CDR3: CASSNTGDTEAFF. In nucleotides, the CDR3 is TGTGCCAGTAGTAACACAGGAGACACTGAAGCTTTCTTT.

The V call is TRBV18, the J call TRBJ2-5; 13 bases fit TRBD2. The germline V gene encodes CDR1 KGHSH and CDR2 LQKENI. V lost 3 bases, J lost 2 bases, and 6 bases stayed unmatched. This CDR3 is 17 amino acids long. CDR3 DNA: TGTGCCAGCTCACCTCGACTAGCGGGGGGACCTCAAGAGACCCAGTACTTC. Protein: CASSPRLAGGPQETQYF.

This rearrangement joins TRBV9 to TRBJ1-3; perhaps TRBD1 as D (5 bases). Germline CDR1 reads SGDLS; CDR2 reads YYNGEE. The germline V and J ends were trimmed by 4 bases and 2 bases, with 13 bases remaining between them. The length of the CDR3 is 15 residues. Here the CDR3 reads CASSSTGGTGNTIYF. CDR3 DNA sequence: TGTGCCAGCAGCTCGACGGGGGGGACTGGAAACACCATATATTTT. Drawing the rest from reference TRBV9 and TRBJ1-3, the complete variable domain is DSGVTQTPKHLITATGQRVTLRCSPRSGDLSVYWYQQSLDQGLQFLIQYYNGEERAKGNILERFSAQQFPDLHSELNLSSLELGDSALYFCASSSTGGTGNTIYFGEGSWLTVV.

The chain joins TRBV5-1 to TRBJ1-3; 7 bases line up with TRBD1. Germline CDR1 and CDR2: SGHRS and YFSETQ. The CDR3 totals 15 residues. V was pared by 0 bases and J by 2 bases, with 2 bases of the junction left unmatched. The CDR3 bases are TGCGCCAGCAGCTTGGACAGGGGACCTGGAAACACCATATATTTT. Protein product: CASSLDRGPGNTIYF.

The chain uses TRBV29-1 and TRBJ2-5; D may be TRBD2 (5 bases). This CDR3 contains 13 residues. V gave up 3 bases and J gave up 5 bases, with 13 bases separating them. CDR1 and CDR2 (germline): SQVTM, ANQGSEA. The CDR3 DNA reads TGCAGCGTTGAGGGGAGCGCCGGGGAGACCCAGTACTTC. This codes for CSVEGSAGETQYF. The complete variable domain, with remaining parts taken from reference TRBV29-1 and TRBJ2-5, reads SAVISQKPSRDICQRGTSLTIQCQVDSQVTMMFWYRQQPGQSLTLIATANQGSEATYESGFVIDKFPISRPNLTFSTLTVSNMSPEDSSIYLCSVEGSAGETQYFGPGTRLLVL.

V is TRBV7-2 and J is TRBJ2-7; D call uncertain. Trimming stripped 2 bases from V and 2 bases from J, with 10 bases between. Germline loops: CDR1 SGHTA, CDR2 FQGNSA. This CDR3 region has 14 residues. CDR3 nucleotide sequence: TGTGCCAGCAGCTTATCAGCGCCGACCTACGAGCAGTACTTC. It yields the protein CASSLSAPTYEQYF.

The V gene is TRBV7-6, the J gene TRBJ1-3, with TRBD1 identical over 7 bases. Looked up from germline, CDR1 is SGHVS and CDR2 is FNYEAQ. J gave up 1 base and V 1 base, and 7 bases lay outside the gene matches. The CDR3 has 17 residues. Here the CDR3 reads CASSLVPRTGSGNTIYF. CDR3 nucleotide sequence: TGTGCCAGCAGCTTAGTCCCCCGGACAGGATCTGGAAACACCATATATTTT.

The rearrangement links TRBV6-2 or TRBV6-3 to TRBJ1-1; maybe TRBD1 (6 bases). The V end lost 6 bases, the J end lost 5 bases, and 7 bases lay between the germline ends. This CDR3 comprises 11 residues. Germline V gene lookup returns CDR1 MNHEY and CDR2 SVGEGT. This chain's CDR3 is CASSGQTEAFF. Written as DNA, the CDR3 is TGTGCCAGCAGCGGACAGACTGAAGCTTTCTTT.

The V call is TRBV19, the J call TRBJ2-1, with 13 bases aligning to TRBD2. CDR1 is LNHDA, CDR2 SQIVND, per germline (reference sequence). Trimming removed 6 bases from V and 6 bases from J; junction bases left unmatched: 5. The CDR3 spans 15 residues. The DNA of the CDR3 is TGTGCCAGTAGCGGACTAGCGGGAGCCCCCAATGAGCAGTTCTTC. It yields the protein CASSGLAGAPNEQFF.

This chain links TRBV19 with TRBJ1-1; tentative D call: TRBD1 (5 bases). The CDR3 is 15 residues long. With 5 bases removed from V and 1 base from J, the gap between germline ends came to 14 bases. The germline V gene encodes CDR1 LNHDA and CDR2 SQIVND (reference sequence). The CDR3 region is CASSPRTTQNTEAFF. The CDR3 bases are TGTGCCAGTAGTCCGAGGACAACCCAGAACACTGAAGCTTTCTTT.

The chain uses TRBV5-3 and TRBJ2-7; no definite D call. TRBV5-3 is assigned to the ORF class and has an uncertain function. V shed 4 bases and J shed 4 bases, with 9 bases lying between them. The CDR3 has 12 residues. The CDR3 sequence: CARSRHQYEQYF. CDR3 DNA sequence: TGTGCCAGAAGCAGACACCAGTACGAGCAGTACTTC.

The V gene is TRBV18, the J gene TRBJ2-1, with 7 bases identical to TRBD2. Germline-derived CDR1 and CDR2 are KGHSH and LQKENI. V shed 3 bases, J shed 10 bases, and the junction held 6 bases outside the gene matches. CDR3 length: 13 amino acids. CDR3 in DNA: TGTGCCAGCTCACCGAGAGGACTAGAAGAGCAGTTCTTC. Its protein product is CASSPRGLEEQFF.

The chain carries TRBV6-1 and TRBJ1-2; 7 bases fit TRBD1. J was trimmed by 0 bases and V by 2 bases; bases with no gene match: 3. CDR1 is MNHNS and CDR2 is SASEGT in the germline V gene. The CDR3 extends over 15 amino acids. CDR3 in amino acids: CASSEQGVTNYGYTF. The CDR3 nucleotides read TGTGCCAGCAGTGAACAGGGGGTGACTAACTATGGCTACACCTTC.

This chain links TRBV5-5 with TRBJ2-5; the D gene is possibly TRBD1 (6 bases). Between the trimmed V and J ends, which lost 5 bases and 3 bases, there was a span of 17 bases. CDR1 and CDR2 from the germline V gene are SGHKS and YYEKEE (reference sequence). The CDR3 spans 15 residues. CDR3 sequence reads: CASSSTGTREETQYF. The DNA for the CDR3 is TGTGCCAGCAGTTCAACCGGGACAAGGGAAGAGACCCAGTACTTC.

V and J are TRBV11-3 and TRBJ2-1; D ambiguous. Between the trimmed V and J ends, which lost 0 bases and 6 bases, there was a span of 12 bases. The CDR3 length is 15 residues. Per the germline V gene, CDR1 is SGHNT and CDR2 is YENEEA. The CDR3 DNA reads TGTGCCAGCAGCTTAGATCCACAGCCTTTCAATGAGCAGTTCTTC. This codes for CASSLDPQPFNEQFF.

The gene calls are TRBV3-1 (or the pseudogene TRBV3-2) and TRBJ2-5; 12 positions agree with TRBD2. The ends lost 4 bases at V and 4 bases at J; junction bases unmatched: 10. Germline V gives CDR1 LGHDT, CDR2 YNNKEL (reference sequence). CDR3 length: 17 residues. CDR3 sequence (DNA): TGTGCCAGCAGCCCAGGACTAGCGGGAATTCAGGGAGAGACCCAGTACTTC. It is translated as CASSPGLAGIQGETQYF.